This T cell receptor beta chain was obtained from a study of OX40 agonist ivuxolimab in advanced cancers. The protocol was immunoSEQ multiplex PCR, while the TCRdb copy is restricted to in-frame clones and leaves out a portion. This table holds tens of thousands of clones, about 78% found once. With 7 bases removed from V and 2 bases from J, the gap between germline ends came to 2 bases. The CDR3 contains 11 residues. Looked up from germline, CDR1 is MNHNS and CDR2 is SASEGT. About this clone itself: Its target is unknown.

Findings and limits, study-wide: On average, CD8+ T cells showed a greater number of expanded clones than CD4+. Doses of 0.1 to 3.0 mg/kg were accompanied by clonal expansion of CD4+ and CD8+ blood T cells by week 6.

The sample consisted of CD4+ or CD8+ T cells sorted from blood, taken in a trial of the OX40 agonist ivuxolimab. The V and J genes are TRBV6-1 and TRBJ1-4; the D is unclear. The TCR sequence derives from an adult with an advanced solid tumor such as melanoma, head and neck, liver or kidney cancer. CDR3 nucleotide sequence: TGTGCCAGCACCACTAATGAAAAACTGTTTTTT. Residues: CASTTNEKLFF.